This T cell receptor (beta chain) was captured by sequencing in a study of blood T cell repertoires in COVID-19. Profiling relied on immunoSEQ multiplex PCR, and the TCRdb table lists in-frame clones only, not all of them. The table has roughly 190,000 clones, roughly 87% seen once. Germline loops: CDR1 SGDLS, CDR2 YYNGEE. Germline trimming cut 0 bases from V and 1 base from J; bases unmatched to any gene: 0. The CDR3 is made up of 15 amino acids. The receptor was isolated from a woman between 25 and 40 years old who had recovered from COVID-19. Sequencing used PBMCs or T cells enriched from blood (not recorded which). V usage is TRBV9 and J usage is TRBJ2-3, with 9 bases lining up with TRBD2. The CDR3 DNA reads as TGTGCCAGCAGCGTAGGGACTAGCGGCACAGATACGCAGTATTTT. As protein: CASSVGTSGTDTQYF. The full variable domain, its missing parts supplied by reference TRBV9 and TRBJ2-3, is DSGVTQTPKHLITATGQRVTLRCSPRSGDLSVYWYQQSLDQGLQFLIQYYNGEERAKGNILERFSAQQFPDLHSELNLSSLELGDSALYFCASSVGTSGTDTQYFGPGTRLTVL.